This paragraph covers one T cell receptor beta chain sequence. UMI-labeled 5' RACE produced the TCR beta libraries. TCRdb reprocessed the 5' RACE reads, keeping one entry per CDR3 protein, no DNA. This listing includes about 3,900 distinct CDR3 sequences. This entry is derived from a study of human CD8 memory T cell subsets. Buffy coats of healthy donors supplied the PBMC. The germline V gene has CDR1 MRHNA and CDR2 SNTAGT. The CDR3 totals 16 residues. Sequenced material: CD8+ T cells from PBMCs. The receptor comes from a human donor in good health. V gene TRBV6-4 combines with J gene TRBJ2-3; TCRdb names TRBD1, which stays unverified in the absence of DNA. The CDR3: CASSDSRAGDTDTQYF.